The 7 T cell receptor beta chains given below trace back to one sample, sequenced in a study of T cells after yellow fever vaccination. A single record per CDR3 protein comes from TCRdb applying MiXCR to the 5' RACE reads. Altogether approximately 250,000 distinct CDR3 sequences are present, more than 6.5% being singletons, with the ten largest covering 0.85% to 1.2%. The specimen was CD4+ T cells sorted from PBMCs, collected on the day of the yellow fever booster vaccination. The origin of the receptors is a man aged 25-40 years who received the YFV17D yellow fever vaccine.

The chain recombines TRBV6-1 with TRBJ2-2; maybe TRBD2 (7 bases). There are 18 residues in the CDR3. Germline CDR1 is MNHNS and CDR2 is SASEGT. The V gene lost 6 bases and the J gene lost 2 bases, with 22 bases spanning the gap. The CDR3 loop is CASSLTRGGGSNTGELFF. The DNA of the CDR3 is TGTGCCAGCAGCCTCACAAGGGGGGGAGGGTCCAACACCGGGGAGCTGTTTTTT.

A few counts support this clonotype. This chain connects TRBV27 to TRBJ2-3; possible D gene TRBD1, 6 bases. Trimming took 6 bases from V and 0 from J, leaving 13 bases between them. Germline V CDR1 and CDR2: MNHEY, SMNVEV (reference sequence). This CDR3 contains 15 residues. CDR3 coding DNA: TGTGCCAGCAGCCCAGGGGCCGGAAGCACAGATACGCAGTATTTT. Translation: CASSPGAGSTDTQYF.

The sample holds many counts of this clonotype. The chain employs TRBV6-6 and TRBJ1-5; 8 bases fit TRBD1. From germline, CDR1 is MNHNY and CDR2 SVGAGI (reference sequence). The CDR3 runs to 13 residues. After removal of 4 bases from V and 7 bases from J, the junction contained 3 bases not matched to a gene. CDR3 sequence: CASSSDREQPQHF. Written as DNA, the CDR3 is TGTGCCAGCAGTTCGGACAGGGAGCAGCCCCAGCATTTT.

In this sample, this clonotype turned up many times. The chain employs TRBV7-8 and TRBJ2-7, with 10 bases matching TRBD1. Germline CDR1 SGHVS, CDR2 FQNEAQ. V trimming: 4 bases; J trimming: 4 bases; junction bases outside the gene matches: 7. The CDR3 totals 15 residues. The DNA for the CDR3 is TGTGCCAGCAGCTCTTGGGACAGGGGCATATACGAGCAGTACTTC. It translates to CASSSWDRGIYEQYF.

Only a few counts were recorded for this clonotype. The chain uses TRBV21-1 and TRBJ2-3. TRBV21-1 corresponds to a pseudogene. The CDR3 consists of 16 residues. CDR3: CASSIRQAYSTDTQYF. The CDR3 region has the DNA TGTGCCAGCAGCATCCGGCAGGCTTATAGCACAGATACGCAGTATTTT.

This clonotype was seen repeatedly, ten times or more. V is TRBV7-2 and J is TRBJ2-5; D remains ambiguous. V shed 5 bases and J shed 4 bases, with 8 bases lying between them. This CDR3 contains 12 residues. Germline loops: CDR1 SGHTA, CDR2 FQGNSA. CDR3 nucleotides: TGTGCCAGCAGCGGAGTGGGAGAGACCCAGTACTTC. This sequence encodes CASSGVGETQYF.

The CDR3: CASSLVTRPETQYF. The CDR3 bases are TGTGCCAGCAGCTTAGTAACTAGACCAGAGACCCAGTACTTC. The J gene is TRBJ2-5, the V gene TRBV7-2; a possible D gene is TRBD2 (5 bases). The germline V gene has CDR1 SGHTA and CDR2 FQGNSA. V gave up 1 base and J gave up 4 bases, with 10 bases separating them. The CDR3 runs to 14 residues.